This TCR beta chain came from a study of shared clonotypes between healthy human individuals. Background on the study: Three plates each covered CD4 naive and memory; CD8 naive two, CD8 memory one.

Only in-frame clones appear in the TCRdb table, and some are missing; sequencing was by immunoSEQ multiplex PCR. The table includes over a million clones, more than 95% detected once. The CDR3 has 15 residues. The chain links TRBV21-1 to TRBJ2-7. TRBV21-1 is listed as a pseudogene. Source material: naive CD4+ T cells sorted from blood. Subset of the sample: CD45RA+ positively selected. The receptor comes from a man aged 25 to 40 in good health. CDR3 sequence: CASRLHYWGIYEQYF. The CDR3, as DNA: TGTGCCAGCAGACTACACTACTGGGGGATCTACGAGCAGTACTTC.